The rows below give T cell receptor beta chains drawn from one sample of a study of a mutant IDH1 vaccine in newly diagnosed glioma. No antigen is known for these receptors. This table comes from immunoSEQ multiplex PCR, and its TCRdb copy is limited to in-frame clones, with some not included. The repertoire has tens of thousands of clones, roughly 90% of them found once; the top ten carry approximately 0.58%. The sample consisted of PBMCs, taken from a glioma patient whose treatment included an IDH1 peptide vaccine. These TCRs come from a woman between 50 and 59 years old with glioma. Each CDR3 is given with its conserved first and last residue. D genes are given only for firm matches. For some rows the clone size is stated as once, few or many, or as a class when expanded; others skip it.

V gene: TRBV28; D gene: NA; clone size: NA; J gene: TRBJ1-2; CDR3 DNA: TGTGCCAGCAGTCCCCGACTGGGTAGGAACTATGGCTACACCTTC; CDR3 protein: CASSPRLGRNYGYTF
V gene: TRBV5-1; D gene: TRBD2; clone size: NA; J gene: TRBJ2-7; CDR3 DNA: TGCGCCAGCAGCTTGGACGGGAGGGCGGCATACGAGCAGTACTTC; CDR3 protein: CASSLDGRAAYEQYF
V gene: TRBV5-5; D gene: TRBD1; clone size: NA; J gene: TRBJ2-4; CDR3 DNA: TGTGCCAGCAGCCAACAGGGGGCGCTGGGGAACATTCAGTACTTC; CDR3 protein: CASSQQGALGNIQYF
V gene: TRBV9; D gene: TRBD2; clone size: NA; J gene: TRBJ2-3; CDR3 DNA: TGTGCCAGCAGCGTGACTAGCGGGAGACCAGATACGCAGTATTTT; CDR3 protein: CASSVTSGRPDTQYF
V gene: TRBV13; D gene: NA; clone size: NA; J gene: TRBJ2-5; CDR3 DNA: TGTGCCAGCAGCTTAGGAGATTTAGAGACCCAGTACTTC; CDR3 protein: CASSLGDLETQYF
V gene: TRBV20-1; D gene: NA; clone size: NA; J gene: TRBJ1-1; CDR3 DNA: TGCAGTGCTAGAAGGACAGAGCAAGCTTTCTTT; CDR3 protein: CSARRTEQAFF
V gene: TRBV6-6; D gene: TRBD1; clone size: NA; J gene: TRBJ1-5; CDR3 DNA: TGTGCCAGCAGTTCCCCCCCAGACAGGGGAGGACAGCCCCAGCATTTT; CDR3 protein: CASSSPPDRGGQPQHF
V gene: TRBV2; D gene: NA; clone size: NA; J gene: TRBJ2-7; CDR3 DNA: TGTGCCAGCAGTGAAGGGAATGGCTACGAGCAGTACTTC; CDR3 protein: CASSEGNGYEQYF
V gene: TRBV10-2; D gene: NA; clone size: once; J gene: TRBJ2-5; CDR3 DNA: TGCGCCAGCGGGGGCCGCCTTCTTCAAGAGACCCAGTACTTC; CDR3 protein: CASGGRLLQETQYF
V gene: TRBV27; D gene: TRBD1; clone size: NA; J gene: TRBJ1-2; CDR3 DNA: TGTGCCAGCAGTTTATATCCCTTAACAGGGGGCGGCCTCAACTATGGCTACACCTTC; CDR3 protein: CASSLYPLTGGGLNYGYTF
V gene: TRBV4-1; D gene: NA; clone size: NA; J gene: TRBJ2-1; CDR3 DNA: TGCGCCAGCAGCCAAGGCGCCGGACAGTATATGAATGAGCAGTTCTTC; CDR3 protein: CASSQGAGQYMNEQFF
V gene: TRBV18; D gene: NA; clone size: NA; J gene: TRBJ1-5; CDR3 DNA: TGTGCCAGCTCGCCGGATAGTAATAGCAATCAGCCCCAGCATTTT; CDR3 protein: CASSPDSNSNQPQHF
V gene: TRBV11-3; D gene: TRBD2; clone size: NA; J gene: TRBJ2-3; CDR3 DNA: TGTGCCAGCAGCCTCTCTCCTAGCGGGAGGGTAGTAGATACGCAGTATTTT; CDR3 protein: CASSLSPSGRVVDTQYF
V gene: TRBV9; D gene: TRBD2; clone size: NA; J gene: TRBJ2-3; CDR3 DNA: TGTGCCAGCAGCGATGCGGGGGTCACAGATACGCAGTATTTT; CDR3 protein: CASSDAGVTDTQYF
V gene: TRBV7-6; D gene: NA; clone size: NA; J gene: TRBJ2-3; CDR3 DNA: TGTGCCAGCAGCTTAGCGGGGTACACAGATACGCAGTATTTT; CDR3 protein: CASSLAGYTDTQYF
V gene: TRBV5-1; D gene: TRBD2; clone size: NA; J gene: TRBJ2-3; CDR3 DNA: TGCGCCAGCAGCGATACTAGCGGGACAGATACGCAGTATTTT; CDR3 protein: CASSDTSGTDTQYF
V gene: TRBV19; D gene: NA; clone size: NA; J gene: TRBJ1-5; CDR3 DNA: TGTGCCAGTAGTATGCAGGGCAATCAGCCCCAGCATTTT; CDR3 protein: CASSMQGNQPQHF